By share, the clone carrying this T cell receptor beta chain counts as medium-sized. V was trimmed by 3 bases and J by 6 bases, leaving 8 bases between them. Germline CDR1 and CDR2: GTSNPN and SVGIG (reference sequence). There are 11 residues in the CDR3. The sample belongs to a study of metastatic and nonmetastatic thyroid tumors. TCRdb reanalyzed the PCR reads via MiXCR. The sample lists 30,000 to 35,000 clones, approximately 31% occurring once. Thyroid surgery had not been preceded by any treatment in any patient. The clonotype comes from a female donor with papillary thyroid cancer or a benign thyroid nodule (not recorded which). Some clones in this sample may be carry-over from other donors' samples. Source material: blood. The J gene is TRBJ1-2, the V gene TRBV30; a weak D match, TRBD1 (5 bases). The CDR3 sequence is CAWRGPHGYTF. The CDR3 nucleotides are TGTGCCTGGAGGGGGCCCCATGGCTACACCTTC.